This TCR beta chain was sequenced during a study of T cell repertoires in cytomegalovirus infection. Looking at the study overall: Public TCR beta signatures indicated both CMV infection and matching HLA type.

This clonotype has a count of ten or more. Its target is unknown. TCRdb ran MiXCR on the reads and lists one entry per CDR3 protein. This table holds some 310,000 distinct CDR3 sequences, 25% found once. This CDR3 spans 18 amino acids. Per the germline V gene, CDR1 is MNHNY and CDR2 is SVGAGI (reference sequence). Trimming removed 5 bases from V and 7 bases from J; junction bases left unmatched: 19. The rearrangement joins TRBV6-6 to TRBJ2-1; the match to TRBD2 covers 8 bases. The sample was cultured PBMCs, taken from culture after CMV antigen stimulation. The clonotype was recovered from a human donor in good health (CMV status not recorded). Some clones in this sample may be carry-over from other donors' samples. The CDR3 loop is CASSPKPASGSLGNEQFF. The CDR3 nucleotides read TGTGCCAGCAGTCCAAAACCAGCCAGCGGGAGTCTTGGGAATGAGCAGTTCTTC.